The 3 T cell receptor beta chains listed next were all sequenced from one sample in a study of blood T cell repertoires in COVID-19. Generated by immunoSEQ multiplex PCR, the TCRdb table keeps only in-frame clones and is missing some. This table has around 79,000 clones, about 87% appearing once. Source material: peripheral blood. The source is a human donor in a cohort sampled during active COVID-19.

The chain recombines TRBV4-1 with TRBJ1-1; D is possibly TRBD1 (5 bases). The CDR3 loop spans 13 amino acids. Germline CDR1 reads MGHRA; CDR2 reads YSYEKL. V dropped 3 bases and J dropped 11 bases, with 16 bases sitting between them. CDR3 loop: CASSHDIRVLAFF. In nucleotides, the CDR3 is TGCGCCAGCAGCCACGACATCAGGGTATTGGCTTTCTTT.

CDR3 sequence (DNA): TGTGCCAGCAGCCCCGGGAGGGGGACCTATGGCTACACCTTC. Protein sequence: CASSPGRGTYGYTF. V is TRBV3-1 (or the pseudogene TRBV3-2) and J is TRBJ1-2; D is perhaps TRBD1 (6 bases). Germline V CDR1 and CDR2: LGHDT, YNNKEL (reference sequence). Trimming removed 4 bases at V and 4 bases at J, with 13 bases between. The CDR3 spans 14 residues.

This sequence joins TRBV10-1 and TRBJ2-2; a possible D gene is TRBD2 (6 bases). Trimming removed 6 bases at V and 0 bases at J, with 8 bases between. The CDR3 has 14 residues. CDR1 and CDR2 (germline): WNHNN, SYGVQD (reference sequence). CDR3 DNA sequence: TGCGCCAGCAGACGGGACTCGAACACCGGGGAGCTGTTTTTT. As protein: CASRRDSNTGELFF.